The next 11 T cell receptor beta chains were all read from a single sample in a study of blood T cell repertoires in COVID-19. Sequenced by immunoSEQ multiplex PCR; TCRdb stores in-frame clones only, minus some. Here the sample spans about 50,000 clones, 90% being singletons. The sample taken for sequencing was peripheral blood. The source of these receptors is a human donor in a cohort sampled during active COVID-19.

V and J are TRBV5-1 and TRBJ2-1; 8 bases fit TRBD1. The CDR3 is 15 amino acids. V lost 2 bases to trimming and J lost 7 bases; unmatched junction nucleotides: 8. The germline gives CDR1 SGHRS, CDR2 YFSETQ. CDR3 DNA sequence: TGCGCCAGCAGCTTCGGACAGGGCTGGGGAAATGAGCAGTTCTTC. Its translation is CASSFGQGWGNEQFF.

The CDR3, as DNA: TGTGCCAGCAGCCCCCGAGCCGGACTAGCGGGAGCCTCGGATACGCAGTATTTT. Protein: CASSPRAGLAGASDTQYF. The chain has TRBV11-3 and TRBJ2-3, with TRBD2 identical over 13 bases. This CDR3 is built from 18 residues. Germline CDR1 reads SGHNT; CDR2 reads YENEEA. V shed 5 bases, J shed 6 bases, and the junction held 14 bases outside the gene matches. The whole variable domain, remainder taken from reference TRBV11-3 and TRBJ2-3, is EAGVVQSPRYKIIEKKQPVAFWCNPISGHNTLYWYLQNLGQGPELLIRYENEEAVDDSQLPKDRFSAERLKGVDSTLKIQPAELGDSAVYLCASSPRAGLAGASDTQYFGPGTRLTVL.

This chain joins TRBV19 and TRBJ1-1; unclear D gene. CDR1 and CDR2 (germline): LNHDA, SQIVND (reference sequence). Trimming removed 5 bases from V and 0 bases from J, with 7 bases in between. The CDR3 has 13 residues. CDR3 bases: TGTGCCAGTAGTTCTATTTTGAACACTGAAGCTTTCTTT. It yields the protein CASSSILNTEAFF.

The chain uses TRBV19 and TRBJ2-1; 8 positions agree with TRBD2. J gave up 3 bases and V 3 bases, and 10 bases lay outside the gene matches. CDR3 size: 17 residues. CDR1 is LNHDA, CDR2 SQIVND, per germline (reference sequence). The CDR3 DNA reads TGTGCCAGTAGTATCTCGTCAGCGGGAGTAGGCTACAATGAGCAGTTCTTC. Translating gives CASSISSAGVGYNEQFF.

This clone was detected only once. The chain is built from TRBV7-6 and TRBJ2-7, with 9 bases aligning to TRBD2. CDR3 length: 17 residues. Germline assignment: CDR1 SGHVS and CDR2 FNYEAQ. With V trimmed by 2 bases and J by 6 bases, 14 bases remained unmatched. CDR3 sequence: CASSLNAFRTSVSEQYF. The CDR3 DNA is TGTGCCAGCAGCTTAAATGCTTTTCGGACTAGCGTTAGCGAGCAGTACTTC. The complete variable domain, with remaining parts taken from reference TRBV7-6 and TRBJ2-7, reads GAGVSQSPRYKVTKRGQDVALRCDPISGHVSLYWYRQALGQGPEFLTYFNYEAQQDKSGLPNDRFSAERPEGSISTLTIQRTEQRDSAMYRCASSLNAFRTSVSEQYFGPGTRLTVT.

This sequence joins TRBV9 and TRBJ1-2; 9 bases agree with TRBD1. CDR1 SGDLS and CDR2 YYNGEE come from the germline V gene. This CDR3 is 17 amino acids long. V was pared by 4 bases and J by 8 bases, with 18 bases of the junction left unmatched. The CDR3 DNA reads TGTGCCAGCAGCCCTCGGGAACGACAGGGGGAGATGGGAGGCTACACCTTC. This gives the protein CASSPRERQGEMGGYTF.

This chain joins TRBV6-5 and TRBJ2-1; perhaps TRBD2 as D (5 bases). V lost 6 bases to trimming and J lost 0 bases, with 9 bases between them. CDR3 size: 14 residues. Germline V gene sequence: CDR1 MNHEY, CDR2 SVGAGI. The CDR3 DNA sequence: TGTGCCAGCAGCATAGCGAGCTCCTACAATGAGCAGTTCTTC. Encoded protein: CASSIASSYNEQFF.

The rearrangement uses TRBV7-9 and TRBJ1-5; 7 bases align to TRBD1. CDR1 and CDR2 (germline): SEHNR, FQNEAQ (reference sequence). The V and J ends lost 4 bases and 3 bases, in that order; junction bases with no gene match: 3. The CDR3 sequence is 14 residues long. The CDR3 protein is CASSYTGVNQPQHF. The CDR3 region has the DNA TGTGCCAGCAGCTACACAGGGGTCAATCAGCCCCAGCATTTT.

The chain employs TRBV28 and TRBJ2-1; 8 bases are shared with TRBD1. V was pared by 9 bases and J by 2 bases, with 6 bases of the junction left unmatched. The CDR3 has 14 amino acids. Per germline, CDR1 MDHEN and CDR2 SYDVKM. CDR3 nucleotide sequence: TGTGCCAGTAGTCGGACAGGGCCCTACAATGAGCAGTTCTTC. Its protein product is CASSRTGPYNEQFF.

CDR3 bases: TGTGCCAGCAGCTTAGGGCAAGGGGCCAACACTGAAGCTTTCTTT. Its translation: CASSLGQGANTEAFF. The chain links TRBV11-2 to TRBJ1-1; D may be TRBD1 (5 bases). V shed 1 base and J shed 2 bases, with 11 bases lying between them. The CDR3 length is 15 residues. The germline CDR1 and CDR2 sequences are SGHAT and FQNNGV.

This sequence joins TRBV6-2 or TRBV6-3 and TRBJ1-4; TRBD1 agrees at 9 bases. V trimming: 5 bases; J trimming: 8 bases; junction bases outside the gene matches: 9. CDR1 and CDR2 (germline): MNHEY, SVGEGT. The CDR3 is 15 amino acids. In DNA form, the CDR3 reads TGTGCCAGCAGTCCACCCGGGACAGGGAAGGAAAAACTGTTTTTT. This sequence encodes CASSPPGTGKEKLFF.